The 13 T cell receptor beta chains below were found in one sample sequenced in a study of blood T cell repertoires in COVID-19. Only in-frame clones appear in the TCRdb table, and some are missing; sequencing was by immunoSEQ multiplex PCR. Among 300,000 to 400,000 clones listed, 85% were seen once. The sequenced material came from PBMCs or T cells enriched from blood (not recorded which). The source is a woman aged 25 to 39 who had been exposed to COVID-19.

The chain combines TRBV30 with TRBJ1-3; D possibly corresponds to TRBD1 (6 bases). Trimming pared 2 bases from V and 4 bases from J, leaving 12 bases between. Germline CDR1 reads GTSNPN; CDR2 reads SVGIG (reference sequence). The CDR3 sequence is 14 residues long. The CDR3 DNA reads as TGTGCCTGGAGTCAACAGGGTGGGGGAAACACCATATATTTT. Amino acid sequence: CAWSQQGGGNTIYF.

The rearrangement uses TRBV18 and TRBJ1-5; tentatively, D is TRBD1 (5 bases). There are 16 residues in the CDR3. CDR1 and CDR2 (germline): KGHSH, LQKENI. Trimming cost V 4 bases and J 5 bases, with 18 bases left between them. CDR3 amino acids: CASSLRQNSIDQPQHF. The CDR3 DNA sequence: TGTGCCAGCTCACTGAGACAGAATAGTATAGATCAGCCCCAGCATTTT.

This chain joins TRBV30 and TRBJ2-3, with 7 bases lining up with TRBD2. The CDR3 sequence is 14 residues long. The germline V gene has CDR1 GTSNPN and CDR2 SVGIG (reference sequence). The junction had 6 bases not matched to a gene; V was cut back by 2 bases and J by 4 bases. CDR3 coding DNA: TGTGCCTGGAGTCATGGGCGGGGGTCAGATACGCAGTATTTT. Its translation: CAWSHGRGSDTQYF.

The V call is TRBV19, the J call TRBJ1-2; 8 bases fit TRBD1. With 4 bases clipped from V and 5 bases from J, the junction kept 6 bases outside the gene matches. The CDR3 runs 14 residues. In germline, CDR1 is LNHDA, CDR2 SQIVND (reference sequence). The CDR3 DNA is TGTGCCAGTAGTAACCATCGGACAGGGTATGGCTACACCTTC. It yields the protein CASSNHRTGYGYTF.

The chain is built from TRBV7-3 and TRBJ2-1, with TRBD2 matching 11 bases. Germline CDR1 and CDR2: SGHTA and FQGTGA. CDR3 length: 16 amino acids. V was clipped by 4 bases and J by 4 bases; unmatched bases: 6. CDR3 protein: CASSSSGTSGYNEQFF. The CDR3 nucleotides are TGTGCCAGCAGCTCCTCCGGGACTAGCGGTTACAATGAGCAGTTCTTC. Full variable domain (rest looked up from reference TRBV7-3 and TRBJ2-1): GAGVSQTPSNKVTEKGKYVELRCDPISGHTALYWYRQSLGQGPEFLIYFQGTGAADDSGLPNDRFFAVRPEGSVSTLKIQRTERGDSAVYLCASSSSGTSGYNEQFFGPGTRLTVL.

The CDR3 here is CASSLYQRARNTEAFF. The CDR3 DNA follows: TGTGCCAGCAGTTTATACCAGAGGGCAAGAAACACTGAAGCTTTCTTT. The chain couples TRBV28 to TRBJ1-1; D is uncertain. In germline, CDR1 is MDHEN, CDR2 SYDVKM. Trimming cost V 1 base and J 2 bases, with 14 bases left between them. The CDR3 spans 16 residues.

The chain links TRBV20-1 to TRBJ2-1; TRBD2 matches at 11 bases. CDR1 and CDR2 from the germline V gene are DFQATT and SNEGSKA (reference sequence). CDR3 length: 19 amino acids. With V trimmed by 3 bases and J by 0 bases, 13 bases remained unmatched. The CDR3 DNA is TGCAGTGCTAGTTCCCTCCACCCGACTAGCGGGGCCTCCTACAATGAGCAGTTCTTC. It specifies CSASSLHPTSGASYNEQFF.

For the CDR3, the DNA is TGTGCCAGTAGTCCGCGACAGGGAAGCAATCAGCCCCAGCATTTT. Its translation: CASSPRQGSNQPQHF. This chain links TRBV19 with TRBJ1-5; TRBD1 matches at 7 bases. The CDR3 consists of 15 residues. Germline values: CDR1 LNHDA, CDR2 SQIVND (reference sequence). The junction had 5 bases not matched to a gene; V was cut back by 5 bases and J by 1 base.

This chain links TRBV6-1 with TRBJ2-7, with TRBD2 identical over 14 bases. Germline V gene sequence: CDR1 MNHNS, CDR2 SASEGT. This CDR3 comprises 17 residues. Trimming at V came to 4 bases and at J to 5 bases, leaving 10 bases not matched to a gene. CDR3 residues: CASSVPGLAGAGNEQYF. The DNA for the CDR3 is TGTGCCAGCAGTGTCCCGGGACTAGCGGGAGCTGGAAACGAGCAGTACTTC.

The V and J genes are TRBV1 and TRBJ2-5; TRBD2 is the table's D call and was not checked against the DNA. TRBV1 is marked as a pseudogene. CDR3 length equals 16 residues. The CDR3 sequence: CTSSQEAAGARETQYF. The CDR3, as DNA: TGCACCAGCAGCCAAGAAGCGGCGGGGGCCCGAGAGACCCAGTACTTC.

The chain recombines TRBV28 with TRBJ2-3, with no clear D. The length of the CDR3 is 10 residues. Trimming took off 6 bases at V and 4 bases at J, with 2 bases between the two ends. Germline values: CDR1 MDHEN, CDR2 SYDVKM. The CDR3 sequence: CASSADTQYF. The DNA of the CDR3 is TGTGCCAGCAGCGCAGATACGCAGTATTTT.

The chain combines TRBV18 with TRBJ2-7, with TRBD2 identical over 13 bases. From germline, CDR1 is KGHSH and CDR2 LQKENI. This CDR3 has 16 amino acids. V lost 5 bases and J lost 4; bases outside the gene matches: 8. The CDR3 DNA reads as TGTGCCAGCTCAGCGACTAGCGGGAGGTTGAAATACGAGCAGTACTTC. As protein: CASSATSGRLKYEQYF.

The CDR3: CASSQDGQGARSPLHF. The DNA of the CDR3 is TGCGCCAGCAGCCAAGACGGACAGGGGGCACGATCACCCCTCCACTTT. V usage is TRBV4-3 and J usage is TRBJ1-6; 11 bases are shared with TRBD1. CDR3 length equals 16 residues. V lost 0 bases and J lost 10; bases outside the gene matches: 5. Germline V gene lookup returns CDR1 LGHNA and CDR2 YSLEER.